This T cell receptor beta chain was retrieved from a study of a mutant IDH1 vaccine in newly diagnosed glioma. Study context: Vaccine administration was initiated 4-6 weeks following radiotherapy alone, or with temozolomide cycles. Most patients had received both radiotherapy and temozolomide, the prior options being radiotherapy, temozolomide, or both.

V shed 0 bases, J shed 2 bases, and the junction held 2 bases outside the gene matches. Per germline, CDR1 SGHRS and CDR2 YFSETQ. This CDR3 comprises 17 residues. A single count supports this clone. The target antigen is unknown. Study observations and caveats: Evidence of vaccine-induced immune responses was documented in 80% to 95% of patients.

TCRdb's table, derived via immunoSEQ multiplex PCR, lists solely in-frame clones and lacks some. Among 57,000 or so clones listed, approximately 80% were seen once. Time point denoted: week 11, during vaccination. Mutant IDH1 20-mer peptide, at 300 ug, made up each vaccine dose, with topical imiquimod. Donors had new IDH1-mutant astrocytomas of WHO grade 3 or 4 (ATRX-lost). The sample here was PBMCs, taken from a glioma patient whose treatment included an IDH1 peptide vaccine. This receptor was identified in a man aged 25-40 years with glioma. This chain joins TRBV5-1 and TRBJ2-2, with 12 bases fitting TRBD1. The CDR3 nucleotides are TGCGCCAGCAGCTTGGAGGGGACAGGGGGCAACACCGGGGAGCTGTTTTTT. Its translation is CASSLEGTGGNTGELFF.